The 14 T cell receptor beta chains in this list originate from one sample, sequenced in a study of CD8+CD57+ T cells in acquired aplastic anemia. Patients chosen for sequencing had CD8+CD57+ cells that had expanded, as shown by flow cytometry. The template for TCR beta VDJ and CDR3 sequence profiling was genomic DNA. TCRdb reprocessed the reads with MiXCR, giving one entry per CDR3 protein. The sample consists of 80,000 to 100,000 distinct CDR3 sequences, roughly 70% of them appearing once. The sequencing input was sorted CD4+, CD8+, or CD8+CD57+ T cells (not recorded which) from PBMCs. Source of these receptors: a human donor with aplastic anemia.

This clonotype has a single count. The chain is built from TRBV5-6 and TRBJ1-5, with a weak D call TRBD1 (6 bases). Germline V gene sequence: CDR1 SGHDT, CDR2 YYEEEE. This CDR3 is built from 14 residues. With 1 base removed from V and 4 bases from J, the gap between germline ends came to 9 bases. The CDR3 coding sequence is TGTGCCAGCAGCTTGACAGGGTTGAATCAGCCCCAGCATTTT. Translated: CASSLTGLNQPQHF.

The chain carries TRBV25-1 and TRBJ2-1; 10 nucleotides agree with TRBD2. V lost 6 bases to trimming and J lost 5 bases; unmatched junction nucleotides: 7. Looked up from germline, CDR1 is MGHDK and CDR2 is SYGVNS. The CDR3 has 15 amino acids. The CDR3 loop is CASSHSGRINNEQFF. CDR3 nucleotides: TGTGCCAGCAGCCATAGCGGGAGGATCAACAATGAGCAGTTCTTC.

This chain's CDR3 is CASSWGGDEQFF. CDR3 coding DNA: TGTGCCAGCAGCTGGGGGGGGGATGAGCAGTTCTTC. The chain employs TRBV7-4 and TRBJ2-1, with TRBD2 matching 7 bases. The CDR3 covers 12 residues. Germline V CDR1 and CDR2: SGHVT, SQSDAQ. V gave up 4 bases and J gave up 8 bases; unmatched junction bases: 2.

V and J are TRBV12-5 and TRBJ2-7, with D perhaps TRBD1 (7 bases). This CDR3 spans 13 amino acids. V gave up 1 base and J gave up 6 bases, with 10 bases separating them. Germline V gives CDR1 LGHNT, CDR2 FRNRAP. In nucleotides, the CDR3 is TGTGCTAGTGGTTTGGGCCAGGGGGGCGAGCAGTACTTC. Protein product: CASGLGQGGEQYF.

The chain joins TRBV25-1 to TRBJ2-1; D gene ambiguous. Germline CDR1 MGHDK, CDR2 SYGVNS. V lost 1 base and J 7 bases, leaving 11 bases between the germline ends. The CDR3 runs to 14 residues. CDR3 in amino acids: CASSESNRLNEQFF. DNA for the CDR3: TGTGCCAGCAGTGAATCCAACAGATTGAATGAGCAGTTCTTC.

The table lists this clonotype with a count of one. This chain uses TRBV20-1 with TRBJ2-2; D may be TRBD1 (7 bases). From germline, CDR1 is DFQATT and CDR2 SNEGSKA (reference sequence). V lost 6 bases and J lost 4, with 18 bases in between. CDR3 length: 15 residues. CDR3 amino acids: CSAIRQGGATGELFF. CDR3 nucleotides: TGCAGTGCCATACGACAGGGAGGTGCCACCGGGGAGCTGTTTTTT.

This clonotype was picked up one time. V gene TRBV19 combines with J gene TRBJ1-6; TRBD1 matches 7 bases. J lost 5 bases, V lost 7 bases, and 8 bases had no gene match. This CDR3 spans 15 amino acids. Per the germline V gene, CDR1 is LNHDA and CDR2 is SQIVND (reference sequence). The CDR3 loop is CASMATGTDNSPLHF. Written as DNA, the CDR3 is TGTGCCAGTATGGCAACGGGGACAGATAATTCACCCCTCCACTTT.

The rearrangement joins TRBV20-1 to TRBJ2-2; the D call may be TRBD1 or TRBD2 (5 bases each). Germline lookup yields CDR1 DFQATT and CDR2 SNEGSKA (reference sequence). V was cut by 5 bases and J by 7 bases, with 11 bases left in between. This CDR3 region has 12 residues. The CDR3 reads CSAPTGGGELFF. The CDR3 nucleotides read TGCAGTGCTCCAACTGGGGGCGGGGAGCTGTTTTTT.

The CDR3 loop reads CASSAAPPLHF. The DNA for the CDR3 is TGTGCCAGCAGTGCCGCGCCACCCCTCCACTTT. V and J are TRBV12-3 or TRBV12-4 and TRBJ1-6; D unresolved. Between the trimmed V and J ends, which lost 5 bases and 11 bases, there was a span of 7 bases. This CDR3 spans 11 amino acids.

Here the CDR3 reads CASSDPFTEAFF. For the CDR3, the DNA is TGCGCCAGCAGTGACCCGTTCACTGAAGCTTTCTTT. The chain links TRBV10-1 to TRBJ1-1; D is unresolved. Trimming took off 3 bases at V and 4 bases at J, with 6 bases between the two ends. The CDR3 length is 12 residues. Germline V gene lookup returns CDR1 WNHNN and CDR2 SYGVQD (reference sequence).

The chain couples TRBV2 to TRBJ2-5; D unclear. Germline lookup yields CDR1 SNHLY and CDR2 FYNNEI. V was cut by 5 bases and J by 1 base, with 8 bases left in between. This CDR3 has 13 amino acids. The CDR3 nucleotides read TGTGCCAGCAGTTTAAGACCCCAAGAGACCCAGTACTTC. It translates to CASSLRPQETQYF.

CDR3 coding DNA: TGTGCCAGTTCTCTCGGGACAGACTCCTCACCCCTCCACTTT. Protein sequence: CASSLGTDSSPLHF. The genes are TRBV7-3 and TRBJ1-6; the match to TRBD1 covers 7 bases. CDR1 and CDR2 (germline): SGHTA, FQGTGA. The CDR3 loop spans 14 amino acids. Germline trimming cut 9 bases from V and 10 bases from J; bases unmatched to any gene: 12.

The CDR3 sequence is CASSARRGATDTQYF. The CDR3, as DNA: TGTGCCAGCAGTGCCCGGCGGGGGGCCACAGATACGCAGTATTTT. This chain joins TRBV2 and TRBJ2-3; 8 bases map to TRBD2. CDR3 length: 15 amino acids. With 4 bases clipped from V and 2 bases from J, the junction kept 5 bases outside the gene matches. CDR1 and CDR2 from the germline V gene are SNHLY and FYNNEI.

The chain has TRBV15 and TRBJ2-1; 7 bases match TRBD1. In germline, CDR1 is LNHNV, CDR2 YYDKDF (reference sequence). After removal of 5 bases from V and 7 bases from J, the junction contained 11 bases not matched to a gene. The CDR3 extends over 15 amino acids. The CDR3: CATSRRQGELNEQFF. The DNA of the CDR3 is TGTGCCACCAGCCGGAGGCAGGGGGAACTGAATGAGCAGTTCTTC.